By frequency in the sample, the clone carrying this T cell receptor (beta chain) is large. Its antigen is unidentified. The data derive from a study of early T cells in non-severe SARS-CoV-2 infection. Study at large: Bulk RNA isolated from unsorted whole blood underwent sequencing; chains were not paired. Overall study results and limits: Matches to VDJdb favored anti-spike CD8 responses and missed private and CD4 specificities.

Trimming stripped 7 bases from V and 5 bases from J, with 17 bases between. This CDR3 spans 14 amino acids. The germline CDR1 and CDR2 sequences are MNHEY and SMNVEV (reference sequence). Individual cDNA molecules were tagged with unique molecular identifiers. One entry per CDR3 protein, called by TCRdb with MiXCR from the 5' RACE reads. The repertoire holds roughly 56,000 distinct CDR3 sequences, over 9.5% seen once, with around 6.3% in the top ten. The V gene is TRBV27, the J gene TRBJ2-5, with unresolved D. This TCR derives from an adult who was a healthcare worker with PCR-confirmed SARS-CoV-2 infection or an uninfected control (not recorded which). Sequenced sample: whole blood. CDR3 in DNA: TGTGCCAGCACTCAGAGACAAGCTGGCGAGACCCAGTACTTC. Translating it yields CASTQRQAGETQYF.